The 3 T cell receptor beta chains below come from one sample, sequenced in a study of tumor T cells in aggressive B-cell lymphoma. This table comes from immunoSEQ multiplex PCR, and its TCRdb copy is limited to in-frame clones, with some not included. The sample yields 2,000 to 2,500 clones, 60% to 85% seen once. The sample comprised tumor tissue. Every receptor here comes from an adult with diffuse large B cell lymphoma.

J is TRBJ2-1 and V is TRBV30; 13 bases agree with TRBD2. The CDR3 runs to 17 residues. CDR1 GTSNPN and CDR2 SVGIG come from the germline V gene (reference sequence). The V segment lost 3 bases and the J segment 7 bases; nucleotides outside the gene matches: 12. DNA for the CDR3: TGTGCCTGGAGCGTAATACTACTAGCGGGGGGGCCGAATGAGCAGTTCTTC. This sequence encodes CAWSVILLAGGPNEQFF.

V is TRBV13 and J is TRBJ2-1; 10 bases line up with TRBD2. The germline CDR1 and CDR2 sequences are PRHDT and FYEKMQ (reference sequence). The CDR3 covers 15 residues. With V trimmed by 3 bases and J by 4 bases, 3 bases remained unmatched. In nucleotides, the CDR3 is TGTGCCAGCAGCTTCGGGACTAGCGCATACAATGAGCAGTTCTTC. Residues: CASSFGTSAYNEQFF. The whole variable domain, remainder taken from reference TRBV13 and TRBJ2-1, is AAGVIQSPRHLIKEKRETATLKCYPIPRHDTVYWYQQGPGQDPQFLISFYEKMQSDKGSIPDRFSAQQFSDYHSELNMSSLELGDSALYFCASSFGTSAYNEQFFGPGTRLTVL.

The chain recombines TRBV1 with TRBJ2-4; TRBD2 is taken as the D call from the table, unchecked against the DNA. TRBV1 is deemed a pseudogene. The CDR3 consists of 13 residues. The CDR3 DNA is TGCACCAGCAGCCCCGGAGTCGGAAACATTCAGTACTTC. Amino acid sequence: CTSSPGVGNIQYF.